This TCR beta chain was sequenced during a study of blood T cell repertoires in COVID-19. Assay: immunoSEQ multiplex PCR; the TCRdb copy retains only in-frame clones and omits some. Of about 100,000 clones in the sample, around four fifths were seen once. V lost 7 bases to trimming and J lost 6 bases, with 13 bases between them. The CDR3 totals 13 residues. V usage is TRBV12-3 or TRBV12-4 and J usage is TRBJ1-5, with a weak D call TRBD1 (5 bases). The TCR originated in a man in his fifties with active or convalescent COVID-19. Sequencing was carried out using peripheral blood. The CDR3 DNA sequence: TGTGCCAGCACTGCAGGAAGGGGTCAGCCCCAGCATTTT. Its protein product is CASTAGRGQPQHF.